These T cell receptor beta chains were read from a single sample in a study of response to subunit inactivated influenza vaccine. Via MiXCR, TCRdb re-called the RT-PCR reads, giving one row per CDR3 protein. Of around 580,000 distinct CDR3 sequences in the sample, around 11% are singletons; the top ten hold about a tenth. The material was PBMCs from blood, obtained on the day of vaccination. The receptors were gathered from a man aged 45-65 years who received an inactivated influenza vaccine. The CDR3 runs from the conserved cysteine through the conserved F or W.

J gene: TRBJ2-7; V gene: TRBV3-1; CDR3 protein: CASSQVPYEQYF
J gene: TRBJ1-5; V gene: TRBV12-3/TRBV12-4; CDR3 protein: CASSLAPGYQPQHF
J gene: TRBJ2-7; V gene: TRBV6-5; CDR3 protein: CASSFLGQRATEQYF
J gene: TRBJ2-5; V gene: TRBV5-1; CDR3 protein: CASSLDQQQTQYF
J gene: TRBJ2-1; V gene: TRBV20-1; CDR3 protein: CSARDLYGAPLYNEQFF
J gene: TRBJ2-1; V gene: TRBV9; CDR3 protein: CASSGGQGVYNEQFF
J gene: TRBJ2-5; V gene: TRBV4-3; CDR3 protein: CASSQVGLAGGGRETQYF
J gene: TRBJ2-7; V gene: TRBV4-3; CDR3 protein: CASSQDTTVPYEQYF
J gene: TRBJ1-1; V gene: TRBV7-9; CDR3 protein: CASSLKGTEAFF
J gene: TRBJ1-1; V gene: TRBV7-9; CDR3 protein: CASSLNAGKEAFF
J gene: TRBJ1-5; V gene: TRBV20-1; CDR3 protein: CSARAQGNNQPQHF
J gene: TRBJ1-1; V gene: TRBV6-6; CDR3 protein: CASSYSGSEAFF
J gene: TRBJ2-7; V gene: TRBV4-3; CDR3 protein: CASSQDLWRQAAYEQYF
J gene: TRBJ2-5; V gene: TRBV12-3/TRBV12-4; CDR3 protein: CASSLRSWGGEETQYF
J gene: TRBJ2-5; V gene: TRBV5-1; CDR3 protein: CASSLLEQETQYF
J gene: TRBJ2-7; V gene: TRBV5-1; CDR3 protein: CASSLGGVAGHEQYF
J gene: TRBJ1-6; V gene: TRBV29-1; CDR3 protein: CSVGRDRQSPLHF
J gene: TRBJ2-3; V gene: TRBV6-1; CDR3 protein: CASRLSGGRTDTQYF
J gene: TRBJ1-5; V gene: TRBV30; CDR3 protein: CSWSVGGPRNQPQHF
J gene: TRBJ2-1; V gene: TRBV7-2; CDR3 protein: CASSPSGLRSLFNEQFF
J gene: TRBJ1-5; V gene: TRBV5-1; CDR3 protein: CASSLFTGTNQPQHF
J gene: TRBJ2-2; V gene: TRBV5-1; CDR3 protein: CASSLASAGELFF
J gene: TRBJ2-7; V gene: TRBV3-1; CDR3 protein: CASSQVGTTEQYF
J gene: TRBJ2-3; V gene: TRBV6-1; CDR3 protein: CASRAGSRSTDTQYF